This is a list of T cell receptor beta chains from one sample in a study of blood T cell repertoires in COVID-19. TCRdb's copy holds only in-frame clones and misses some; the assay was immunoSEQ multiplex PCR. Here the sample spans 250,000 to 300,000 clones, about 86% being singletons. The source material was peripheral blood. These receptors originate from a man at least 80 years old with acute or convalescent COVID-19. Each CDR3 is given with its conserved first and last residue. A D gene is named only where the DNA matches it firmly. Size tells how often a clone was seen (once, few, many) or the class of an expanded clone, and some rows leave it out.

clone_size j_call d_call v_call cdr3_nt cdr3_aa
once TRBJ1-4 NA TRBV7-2 TGTGCCAGCAGCTTAGATGCAGGGGTAGAAAAACTGTTTTTT CASSLDAGVEKLFF
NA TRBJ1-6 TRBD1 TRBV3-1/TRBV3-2 TGTGCCAGCAGCGACAGGGGCTCCTATAATTCACCCCTCCACTTT CASSDRGSYNSPLHF
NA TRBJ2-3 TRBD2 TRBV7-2 TGTGCCAGCAGCCAAGAATTTCGGGGGGGGGCGGATTACACAGATACGCAGTATTTT CASSQEFRGGADYTDTQYF
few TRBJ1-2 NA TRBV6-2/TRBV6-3 TGTGCCAGCAGTTACGGACAGTCCAACGGCTACACCTTC CASSYGQSNGYTF
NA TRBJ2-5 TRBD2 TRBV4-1 TGCGCCAGCGCCCAAAGCGGGGGGGTGGAGACCCAGTACTTC CASAQSGGVETQYF
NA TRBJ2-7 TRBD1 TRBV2 TGTGCCAGCAGGGGACAGGGTTCCGAGCAGTACTTC CASRGQGSEQYF
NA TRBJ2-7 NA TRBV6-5 TGTGCCAGCAGTCCAACAGGTTACGAGCAGTACTTC CASSPTGYEQYF
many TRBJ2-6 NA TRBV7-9 TGTGCCAGCAGTTCCGAATACAGGGTTACTGGGGCCAACGTCCTGACTTTC CASSSEYRVTGANVLTF
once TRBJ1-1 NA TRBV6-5 TGTGCCGGCACCAGGGGTATGAACACTGAAGCTTTCTTT CAGTRGMNTEAFF
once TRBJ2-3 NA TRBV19 TGTGCCAGTAGCCAGGGAACAGATACGCAGTATTTT CASSQGTDTQYF
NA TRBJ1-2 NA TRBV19 TGTGCCAGTAGTATAGATCGGAGGGGCGGAAAGGGCTACACCTTC CASSIDRRGGKGYTF
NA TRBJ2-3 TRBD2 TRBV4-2 TGTGCCAGCAGCCAAGGTACCGGACTAGCGGGGGGTGATACGCAGTATTTT CASSQGTGLAGGDTQYF
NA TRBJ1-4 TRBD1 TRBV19 TGTGCCAGTAGTATTGGAAACAGGGGTCAAGAAAAACTGTTTTTT CASSIGNRGQEKLFF
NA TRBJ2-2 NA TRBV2 TGTGCCAGCAGTTACGGGACCGGGGAGCTGTTTTTT CASSYGTGELFF
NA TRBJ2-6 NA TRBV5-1 TGCGCCTCTAGGGGGGGTACTGGGGCCAACGTCCTGACTTTC CASRGGTGANVLTF
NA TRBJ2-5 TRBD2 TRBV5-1 TGCGCCAGCAGCTTTGGTGCGGGGGGCCAAGAGACCCAGTACTTC CASSFGAGGQETQYF
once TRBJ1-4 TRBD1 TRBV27 TGTGCCAGCAGTGGACAGGGCTTAGGTGAAAAACTGTTTTTT CASSGQGLGEKLFF
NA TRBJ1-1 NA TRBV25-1 TGTGCCAGCAGTGAAACCAAACACCTGCTCACTGAAGCTTTCTTT CASSETKHLLTEAFF
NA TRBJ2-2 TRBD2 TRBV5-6 TGTGCCAGCAGCCGCGGACTAGAGAACACCGGGGAGCTGTTTTTT CASSRGLENTGELFF
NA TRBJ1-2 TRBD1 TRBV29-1 TGCAGCGTTGAAGGGGCAGGGGGCGGCTACACCTTC CSVEGAGGGYTF
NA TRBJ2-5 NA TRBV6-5 TGTGCCAGCAGTTACCCGACAGGCACGGGGGAGACCCAGTACTTC CASSYPTGTGETQYF
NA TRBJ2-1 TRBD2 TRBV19 TGTGCCAGTACCAACCCCCCCGGGACTAGCGGGAGGGGGGTAGAGCAGTTCTTC CASTNPPGTSGRGVEQFF
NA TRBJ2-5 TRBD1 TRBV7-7 TGTGCCAGCCGCCCAGGGGGAGAAGAGACCCAGTACTTC CASRPGGEETQYF
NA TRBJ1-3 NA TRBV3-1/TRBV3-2 TGTGCCAGCAGCCCGTATAGACGGAGCGCTGGAAACACCATATATTTT CASSPYRRSAGNTIYF